This T cell receptor (beta chain) was captured by sequencing in a study of T-cell reconstitution after alpha-beta-depleted transplantation in children. A TCRbeta library incorporating unique molecular identifiers was prepared. Via MiXCR, TCRdb re-called the PCR reads, giving one row per CDR3 protein. Of almost 500,000 distinct CDR3 sequences listed, around 13% are singletons. Deletions cut 6 bases from V and 6 bases from J, with 18 bases between. Germline values: CDR1 DFQATT, CDR2 SNEGSKA (reference sequence). There are 13 residues in the CDR3. The rearrangement uses TRBV20-1 and TRBJ2-7, with D maybe TRBD2 (5 bases). Sequenced material: PBMCs from the stem cell graft donor, taken from the stem cell graft. This TCR came from a human donor who donated a stem cell graft to a child with combined immunodeficiency. CDR3 in DNA: TGCAGTGCCCCCGGGTCTAGCCCAGTCGAGCAGTACTTC. Translation: CSAPGSSPVEQYF.